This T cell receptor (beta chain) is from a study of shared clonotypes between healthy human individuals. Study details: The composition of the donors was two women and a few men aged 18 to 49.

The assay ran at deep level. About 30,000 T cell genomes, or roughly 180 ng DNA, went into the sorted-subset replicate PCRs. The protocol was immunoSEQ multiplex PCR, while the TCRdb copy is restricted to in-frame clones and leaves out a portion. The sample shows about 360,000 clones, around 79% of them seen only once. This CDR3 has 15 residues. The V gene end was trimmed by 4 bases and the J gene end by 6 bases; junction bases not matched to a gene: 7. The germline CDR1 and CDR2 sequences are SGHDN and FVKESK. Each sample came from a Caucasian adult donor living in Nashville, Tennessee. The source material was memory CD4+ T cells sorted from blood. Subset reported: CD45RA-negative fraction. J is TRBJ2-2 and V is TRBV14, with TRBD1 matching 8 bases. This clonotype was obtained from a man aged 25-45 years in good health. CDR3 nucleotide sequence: TGTGCCAGCAGCCCCGGACAGGGCTTTCCCGGGGAGCTGTTTTTT. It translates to CASSPGQGFPGELFF.